These 30 T cell receptor beta chains originate from one sample sequenced in a study of beta chain features in type 1 diabetes. Notes on the study in general: Moderately but significantly shorter TCRB CDR3s were found in Type 1 diabetes patients in all four CD4+ subsets.

Expressed TCRB transcripts got sequenced, as all isolated RNA was reverse transcribed. Only in-frame clones appear in the TCRdb table, and some are missing; sequencing was by immunoSEQ multiplex PCR. This repertoire shows under 150,000 clones, approximately 10% found once; its top ten account for roughly 0.75%. These receptors are not linked to any known antigen. Input material: central memory CD4+ T cells from blood. All receptors come from a man under 40 with type 1 diabetes.

The CDR3 region has the DNA TGTGCCAGCAGTGGTCTACAGGGGCAGCCCCAGCATTTT. Its protein is CASSGLQGQPQHF. This chain connects TRBV2 to TRBJ1-5; 7 bases align to TRBD1. With 4 bases clipped from V and 7 bases from J, the junction kept 4 bases outside the gene matches. The CDR3 is 13 amino acids. Germline CDR1 reads SNHLY; CDR2 reads FYNNEI.

This clone was found many times. The chain links TRBV11-2 to TRBJ2-1; perhaps TRBD1 as D (6 bases). Between the trimmed V and J ends, which lost 8 bases and 10 bases, there was a span of 18 bases. This CDR3 has 13 residues. Germline values: CDR1 SGHAT, CDR2 FQNNGV. The CDR3 coding sequence is TGTGCCAGCTCCGAAAGGTCACAGGGAGAGCAGTTCTTC. Translated: CASSERSQGEQFF.

The rearrangement joins TRBV7-9 to TRBJ2-2; TRBD1 aligns across 7 bases. This CDR3 has 15 residues. CDR1 is SEHNR and CDR2 is FQNEAQ in the germline V gene (reference sequence). V trimming: 4 bases; J trimming: 4 bases; junction bases outside the gene matches: 6. Here the CDR3 reads CASSYSSGGTGELFF. The DNA of the CDR3 is TGTGCCAGCAGCTATTCGTCAGGGGGCACCGGGGAGCTGTTTTTT. The variable domain in full, completed from reference TRBV7-9 and TRBJ2-2, reads DTGVSQNPRHKITKRGQNVTFRCDPISEHNRLYWYRQTLGQGPEFLTYFQNEAQLEKSRLLSDRFSAERPKGSFSTLEIQRTEQGDSAMYLCASSYSSGGTGELFFGEGSRLTVL.

This clone came up a few times. The genes are TRBV9 and TRBJ2-7; possibly TRBD2 for D (7 bases). The V gene lost 4 bases and the J gene lost 6 bases, with 20 bases spanning the gap. Looked up from germline, CDR1 is SGDLS and CDR2 is YYNGEE. The CDR3 length is 15 residues. CDR3 in amino acids: CASSPTGGSRGEQYF. CDR3 nucleotide sequence: TGTGCCAGCAGCCCAACGGGGGGCAGCCGGGGCGAGCAGTACTTC.

The chain joins TRBV7-3 to TRBJ2-1, with a possible D match to TRBD2 (6 bases). The CDR3 runs 13 residues. In germline, CDR1 is SGHTA, CDR2 FQGTGA. Trimming left V 6 bases short and J 7 bases short, with 13 bases between. The CDR3 bases are TGTGCCAGCAGGGGGCCTCGGGGGAATGAGCAGTTCTTC. Residues: CASRGPRGNEQFF.

This chain uses TRBV11-1 with TRBJ2-1; D is unclear. The CDR3 spans 14 residues. Germline V gives CDR1 SGHAT, CDR2 FQDESV (reference sequence). V shed 3 bases and J shed 5 bases, with 11 bases lying between them. CDR3 protein: CASSFAHRDNEQFF. CDR3 DNA: TGTGCCAGCAGCTTCGCTCATCGGGACAATGAGCAGTTCTTC.

This clone was found a few times. The chain is built from TRBV7-3 and TRBJ1-2; D possibly corresponds to TRBD1 (5 bases). The CDR3 totals 15 residues. Germline loops: CDR1 SGHTA, CDR2 FQGTGA. The V gene lost 4 bases and the J gene lost 0 bases, with 12 bases spanning the gap. This CDR3 reads CASSSPTETNYGYTF. For the CDR3, the DNA is TGTGCCAGCAGCTCGCCGACAGAAACTAACTATGGCTACACCTTC.

This clone showed up just a few times. This sequence joins TRBV28 and TRBJ2-6, with TRBD1 matching 9 bases. V gave up 10 bases and J gave up 0 bases; unmatched junction bases: 4. The CDR3 has 15 residues. Germline loops: CDR1 MDHEN, CDR2 SYDVKM. The CDR3 DNA reads TGTGCCACCATGACAGGGGGCTCTGGGGCCAACGTCCTGACTTTC. As protein: CATMTGGSGANVLTF.

The rearrangement joins TRBV7-3 to TRBJ2-1; 8 bases line up with TRBD1. V gave up 5 bases and J gave up 10 bases; unmatched junction bases: 4. Germline-derived CDR1 and CDR2 are SGHTA and FQGTGA. This CDR3 has 12 residues. CDR3 DNA sequence: TGTGCCAGCAGCACCGGGGACAGGGAGCAGTTCTTC. This translates into CASSTGDREQFF.

The chain combines TRBV5-1 with TRBJ1-1; 7 bases are shared with TRBD1. Germline V gene lookup returns CDR1 SGHRS and CDR2 YFSETQ. The junction had 6 bases not matched to a gene; V was cut back by 10 bases and J by 0 bases. This CDR3 is 13 amino acids long. CDR3 coding DNA: TGCGCCTCCCAGGGGGATATGAACACTGAAGCTTTCTTT. This sequence encodes CASQGDMNTEAFF.

This clone was seen a handful of times. The chain carries TRBV5-1 and TRBJ2-1; 11 bases fit TRBD1. CDR3 size: 16 residues. Germline CDR1 reads SGHRS; CDR2 reads YFSETQ. With 4 bases clipped from V and 7 bases from J, the junction kept 10 bases outside the gene matches. Here the CDR3 DNA reads TGCGCCAGCAGCCCCGGGCGGACAGGGGGCGAGAATGAGCAGTTCTTC. Encoded protein: CASSPGRTGGENEQFF. The variable domain in full, with the rest retrieved from reference TRBV5-1 and TRBJ2-1, is KAGVTQTPRYLIKTRGQQVTLSCSPISGHRSVSWYQQTPGQGLQFLFEYFSETQRNKGNFPGRFSGRQFSNSRSEMNVSTLELGDSALYLCASSPGRTGGENEQFFGPGTRLTVL.

This clone was detected only a few times. The chain carries TRBV7-2 and TRBJ2-1; TRBD2 matches at 10 bases. J was trimmed by 8 bases and V by 5 bases; bases with no gene match: 9. Looked up from germline, CDR1 is SGHTA and CDR2 is FQGNSA. The CDR3 totals 15 residues. The CDR3 protein is CASSRSSGGVYEQFF. The DNA for the CDR3 is TGTGCCAGCAGCCGATCAAGCGGGGGGGTCTATGAGCAGTTCTTC.

The rearrangement joins TRBV7-2 to TRBJ2-5; 11 nucleotides line up with TRBD2. This CDR3 is built from 14 residues. Germline CDR1 and CDR2: SGHTA and FQGNSA. Trimming took 1 base from V and 13 from J; bases not matched to a gene: 8. Written as DNA, the CDR3 is TGTGCCAGCAGCTTAGATAGCGGGGGGGCTGTTCGGTACTTC. Its translation is CASSLDSGGAVRYF.

The table lists this clone with a few counts. The chain employs TRBV28 and TRBJ2-7; a weak D match, TRBD1 (6 bases). The CDR3 totals 13 residues. Trimming took off 7 bases at V and 3 bases at J, with 13 bases between the two ends. Germline V gene sequence: CDR1 MDHEN, CDR2 SYDVKM. CDR3 nucleotides: TGTGCCAGCACGTCTGGACAGAACTACGAGCAGTACTTC. Translated: CASTSGQNYEQYF.

The chain couples TRBV11-2 to TRBJ2-3; 7 bases agree with TRBD2. From germline, CDR1 is SGHAT and CDR2 FQNNGV. This CDR3 has 14 amino acids. The V and J ends lost 4 bases and 4 bases, in that order; junction bases with no gene match: 5. Here the CDR3 reads CASSYGGGADTQYF. Written as DNA, the CDR3 is TGTGCCAGCAGCTATGGGGGAGGGGCAGATACGCAGTATTTT.

V and J are TRBV2 and TRBJ2-2; tentatively, D is TRBD2 (7 bases). Per the germline V gene, CDR1 is SNHLY and CDR2 is FYNNEI. V dropped 9 bases and J dropped 5 bases, with 10 bases sitting between them. There are 12 residues in the CDR3. For the CDR3, the DNA is TGTGCCAGTGAGGGGGGGACCGGGGAGCTGTTTTTT. This translates into CASEGGTGELFF.

Notes on this clone: Distinct nucleotide sequences in the sample also encode this CDR3. The V call is TRBV6-5, the J call TRBJ1-2; 7 bases map to TRBD1. J lost 4 bases, V lost 5 bases, and 4 bases had no gene match. The germline V gene encodes CDR1 MNHEY and CDR2 SVGAGI. The CDR3 totals 13 residues. For the CDR3, the DNA is TGTGCCAGCAGTCCGGACAGGTCCTATGGCTACACCTTC. Residues: CASSPDRSYGYTF.

The sample holds many counts of this clone. This rearrangement joins TRBV29-1 to TRBJ1-1; no firm D call. Germline V gives CDR1 SQVTM, CDR2 ANQGSEA. Trimming pared 7 bases from V and 3 bases from J, leaving 6 bases between. CDR3 length: 10 amino acids. This CDR3 reads CSAQYTEAFF. CDR3 bases: TGCAGCGCCCAGTACACTGAAGCTTTCTTT.

The chain joins TRBV2 to TRBJ2-3; D remains unclear. Trimming removed 6 bases from V and 2 bases from J, with 3 bases in between. This CDR3 is built from 11 residues. From germline, CDR1 is SNHLY and CDR2 FYNNEI. CDR3 sequence (DNA): TGTGCCAGCAGAGCCACAGATACGCAGTATTTT. It codes for CASRATDTQYF.

This clone was observed a few times. The chain joins TRBV29-1 to TRBJ2-3; 8 nucleotides match TRBD1. With V trimmed by 6 bases and J by 0 bases, 5 bases remained unmatched. Germline-derived CDR1 and CDR2 are SQVTM and ANQGSEA. The CDR3 sequence is 14 residues long. The CDR3 is CSVQDRASTDTQYF. Written as DNA, the CDR3 is TGCAGCGTCCAGGACAGGGCTAGCACAGATACGCAGTATTTT.

CDR3 DNA: TGTGCCAGCAGCCAACGTGCAGGGCCAAATTCACCCCTCCACTTT. Amino acid sequence: CASSQRAGPNSPLHF. This rearrangement joins TRBV7-8 to TRBJ1-6; possibly TRBD1 for D (5 bases). V lost 5 bases and J 7 bases, leaving 15 bases between the germline ends. This CDR3 contains 15 residues. Germline V gives CDR1 SGHVS, CDR2 FQNEAQ.

This clone was seen repeatedly, ten times or more. The J gene is TRBJ1-5, the V gene TRBV19, with a weak D call TRBD1 (6 bases). This CDR3 spans 14 amino acids. Germline lookup yields CDR1 LNHDA and CDR2 SQIVND (reference sequence). Trimming took 5 bases from V and 7 from J, leaving 15 bases between them. This chain's CDR3 is CASSPRDMAQPQHF. CDR3 nucleotide sequence: TGTGCCAGTAGTCCCCGGGACATGGCCCAGCCCCAGCATTTT.

This clone was seen a handful of times. The J gene is TRBJ1-6, the V gene TRBV5-8; D remains unclear. This CDR3 region has 17 residues. The V end was cut by 1 base, the J end by 3 bases, with 14 bases between. CDR1 is SGHTS, CDR2 YDEGEE, per germline. CDR3 coding DNA: TGTGCCAGCAGCTTGATCCCCCCATCCTACTATAATTCACCCCTCCACTTT. Encoded protein: CASSLIPPSYYNSPLHF.

The rearrangement uses TRBV5-1 and TRBJ2-1; D uncertain. Germline loops: CDR1 SGHRS, CDR2 YFSETQ. V lost 5 bases to trimming and J lost 7 bases, with 19 bases between them. The length of the CDR3 is 15 residues. The CDR3 sequence: CASSPFRSAYNEQFF. CDR3 nucleotides: TGCGCCAGCAGTCCTTTTCGGTCCGCATATAATGAGCAGTTCTTC.

The chain is built from TRBV19 and TRBJ1-1; the D gene is possibly TRBD1 (6 bases). The V end was cut by 10 bases, the J end by 5 bases, with 17 bases between. Germline V gives CDR1 LNHDA, CDR2 SQIVND (reference sequence). The CDR3 spans 13 residues. Here the CDR3 reads CATTRGIGTEAFF. The CDR3 bases are TGTGCCACTACCAGGGGCATAGGAACTGAAGCTTTCTTT.

This clone was detected only a few times. The chain carries TRBV11-2 and TRBJ1-3, with unresolved D. The V end lost 3 bases, the J end lost 2 bases, and 8 bases lay between the germline ends. The CDR3 spans 14 residues. CDR1 is SGHAT and CDR2 is FQNNGV in the germline V gene. The CDR3 region is CASSFLQTGNTIYF. As DNA, the CDR3 is TGTGCCAGCAGCTTCTTACAGACTGGAAACACCATATATTTT. The full variable domain, its missing parts supplied by reference TRBV11-2 and TRBJ1-3, is EAGVAQSPRYKIIEKRQSVAFWCNPISGHATLYWYQQILGQGPKLLIQFQNNGVVDDSQLPKDRFSAERLKGVDSTLKIQPAKLEDSAVYLCASSFLQTGNTIYFGEGSWLTVV.

This clone was counted between two and nine times. The rearrangement joins TRBV2 to TRBJ2-7; 8 bases map to TRBD1. Germline values: CDR1 SNHLY, CDR2 FYNNEI. CDR3 size: 15 residues. V gave up 6 bases and J gave up 4 bases; unmatched junction bases: 11. The CDR3 bases are TGTGCCAGCAGCTTCGACAGGGGAGGAGGGTACGAGCAGTACTTC. Translated: CASSFDRGGGYEQYF. Using reference TRBV2 and TRBJ2-7 for the parts outside the CDR3, the full variable domain is EPEVTQTPSHQVTQMGQEVILRCVPISNHLYFYWYRQILGQKVEFLVSFYNNEISEKSEIFDDQFSVERPDGSNFTLKIRSTKLEDSAMYFCASSFDRGGGYEQYFGPGTRLTVT.

The rearrangement links TRBV27 to TRBJ2-4; tentative D call: TRBD1 (6 bases). The V gene's germline CDR1 is MNHEY and CDR2 SMNVEV (reference sequence). Trimming pared 4 bases from V and 1 base from J, leaving 11 bases between. The CDR3 length is 15 residues. In DNA form, the CDR3 reads TGTGCCAGCAGTTCCCCCCAGGGGGCCAAAAACATTCAGTACTTC. Amino acid sequence: CASSSPQGAKNIQYF.

The genes are TRBV7-9 and TRBJ2-3; 12 nucleotides align to TRBD2. This CDR3 contains 15 residues. The germline V gene encodes CDR1 SEHNR and CDR2 FQNEAQ (reference sequence). The J segment lost 4 bases and the V segment lost 5 bases, leaving 4 bases of the junction unmatched. The CDR3 DNA is TGTGCCAGCAGCCCTAGCGGGGGGGCCTCAGATACGCAGTATTTT. Translated: CASSPSGGASDTQYF. The full variable domain, its missing parts supplied by reference TRBV7-9 and TRBJ2-3, is DTGVSQNPRHKITKRGQNVTFRCDPISEHNRLYWYRQTLGQGPEFLTYFQNEAQLEKSRLLSDRFSAERPKGSFSTLEIQRTEQGDSAMYLCASSPSGGASDTQYFGPGTRLTVL.

The V and J genes are TRBV7-9 and TRBJ1-1; 12 nucleotides match TRBD1. This CDR3 region has 17 residues. V lost 3 bases, J lost 4 bases, and 9 bases stayed unmatched. CDR1 and CDR2 (germline): SEHNR, FQNEAQ (reference sequence). As DNA, the CDR3 is TGTGCCAGCAGCTTCCGCGGGACAGGGGGCCGAGGCACTGAAGCTTTCTTT. Translation: CASSFRGTGGRGTEAFF.